The present T cell receptor beta chain was sequenced within a study of identical twins. General study results and limits: Sequences that were beta out-of-frame showed weaker excess twin sharing.

Via MiXCR, TCRdb re-called the 5' RACE reads, giving one row per CDR3 protein. This repertoire shows over 550,000 distinct CDR3 sequences, about 7% found once; its top ten account for about 1.6%. As to this clonotype: What it recognizes is unknown.

These records were also assigned to another study, of yellow fever vaccine responses in identical twins.

This TCR was sampled from a woman between 18 and 29 years old in good health. Sequences were obtained from PBMCs.

The CDR3 sequence: CASSTNLAYEQYF. The CDR3 DNA reads as TGTGCCAGCAGCACAAATCTAGCTTACGAGCAGTACTTC. The rearrangement links TRBV11-3 to TRBJ2-7; D is possibly TRBD2 (5 bases). V dropped 5 bases and J dropped 4 bases, with 12 bases sitting between them. The CDR3 has 13 residues. Germline assignment: CDR1 SGHNT and CDR2 YENEEA.